This T cell receptor (beta chain) was recorded in a study of Ad26.COV2.S vaccination and SARS-CoV-2 variants. Only one count was recorded for this clone. The CDR3 totals 17 residues. V lost 1 base to trimming and J lost 0 bases; unmatched junction nucleotides: 5. Germline assignment: CDR1 KGHSH and CDR2 LQKENI. This sample's treatment: 15 to 20 received Ad26.COV2.S at low or high dose, single or two shots; about 5 received placebo; per-sample allocation not given. The samples date from day 63 after the first vaccine or placebo injection. Profiled with immunoSEQ multiplex PCR; TCRdb holds only in-frame clones, not every one. This table holds about 480,000 clones, 87% found once.

The receptor was isolated from a person between 18 and 59 years old who received the Ad26.COV2.S COVID-19 vaccine or a placebo. This chain links TRBV18 with TRBJ1-1; 10 nucleotides match TRBD1. The source material was peripheral blood, sampled in a trial of Ad26.COV2.S vaccine versus placebo. This chain's CDR3 is CASSPRGQGVMNTEAFF. In nucleotides, the CDR3 is TGTGCCAGCTCACCACGCGGACAGGGGGTAATGAACACTGAAGCTTTCTTT.